One sample yielded the 17 T cell receptor beta chains listed below, sequenced in a study of blood T cell repertoires in COVID-19. Method: immunoSEQ multiplex PCR; TCRdb's copy keeps in-frame clones and lacks some. The sample holds fewer than 120,000 clones, roughly 82% seen once. Sequenced: peripheral blood. Receptors originate from a woman aged 55-69 years with acute or convalescent COVID-19.

The chain is built from TRBV4-1 and TRBJ1-4; 9 bases agree with TRBD1. V gave up 3 bases and J gave up 8 bases; unmatched junction bases: 7. CDR3 size: 15 residues. CDR1 is MGHRA, CDR2 YSYEKL, per germline. CDR3 protein: CASSQTGQGREKLFF. Here the CDR3 DNA reads TGCGCCAGCAGCCAGACGGGACAGGGAAGAGAAAAACTGTTTTTT.

V usage is TRBV4-3 and J usage is TRBJ2-7; a weak D match, TRBD2 (7 bases). From germline, CDR1 is LGHNA and CDR2 YSLEER. The length of the CDR3 is 15 residues. Trimming stripped 4 bases from V and 3 bases from J, with 16 bases between. CDR3 in amino acids: CASSPWGGGFYEQYF. As DNA, the CDR3 is TGCGCCAGCAGCCCCTGGGGAGGGGGGTTCTACGAGCAGTACTTC.

This clone was found a few times. The chain recombines TRBV3-1 (or the pseudogene TRBV3-2) with TRBJ2-5; D gene uncertain. Between the trimmed V and J ends, which lost 4 bases and 5 bases, there was a span of 17 bases. The germline V gene has CDR1 LGHDT and CDR2 YNNKEL (reference sequence). The CDR3 length is 15 residues. In nucleotides, the CDR3 is TGTGCCAGCAGCCCCCTTGGCGGCTCCGAGGAGACCCAGTACTTC. It encodes CASSPLGGSEETQYF.

V usage is TRBV7-2 and J usage is TRBJ1-6; 7 nucleotides line up with TRBD1. V lost 4 bases to trimming and J lost 13 bases; unmatched junction nucleotides: 22. Germline V gene lookup returns CDR1 SGHTA and CDR2 FQGNSA. The CDR3 is 18 amino acids. CDR3 amino acids: CASSYPTGTVFQRSPLHF. The CDR3 nucleotides are TGTGCCAGCAGCTATCCTACTGGGACAGTCTTCCAACGGAGTCCCCTCCACTTT.

The rearrangement joins TRBV15 to TRBJ1-6, with unresolved D. Per germline, CDR1 LNHNV and CDR2 YYDKDF (reference sequence). The CDR3 loop spans 14 amino acids. V was pared by 8 bases and J by 5 bases, with 13 bases between. The CDR3: CATRRQRDNSPLHF. CDR3 bases: TGTGCCACCCGTCGGCAGAGGGATAATTCACCCCTCCACTTT.

This clone was found once. The chain links TRBV5-1 to TRBJ1-1, with 10 bases identical to TRBD1. The CDR3 runs to 15 residues. Unmatched junction bases numbered 7, after V lost 4 bases and J lost 4 bases. CDR1 and CDR2 (germline): SGHRS, YFSETQ. In DNA, the CDR3 is TGCGCCAGCAGCCCAAGTGGGACAGGGGTCACTGAAGCTTTCTTT. Its protein product is CASSPSGTGVTEAFF.

This clone appeared a single time. The genes are TRBV14 and TRBJ1-2, with 9 bases fitting TRBD1. With 4 bases clipped from V and 8 bases from J, the junction kept 5 bases outside the gene matches. The CDR3 runs 13 residues. In germline, CDR1 is SGHDN, CDR2 FVKESK. CDR3 amino acids: CASSPRTGEGYTF. DNA for the CDR3: TGTGCCAGCAGCCCCCGGACAGGGGAAGGCTACACCTTC.

V usage is TRBV29-1 and J usage is TRBJ1-1; D remains ambiguous. The CDR3 extends over 11 amino acids. The V end was cut by 7 bases, the J end by 1 base, with 7 bases between. The germline V gene has CDR1 SQVTM and CDR2 ANQGSEA. CDR3 residues: CSAIGNTEAFF. In DNA form, the CDR3 reads TGCAGCGCAATCGGGAACACTGAAGCTTTCTTT.

V and J are TRBV12-3 or TRBV12-4 and TRBJ1-2; unclear D gene. The length of the CDR3 is 13 residues. V dropped 3 bases and J dropped 2 bases, with 7 bases sitting between them. CDR3 bases: TGTGCCAGCAGTTTTAGCCTGAACTATGGCTACACCTTC. This encodes CASSFSLNYGYTF.

The CDR3 DNA is TGTGCCAGCAGCTGGGGTGGGGGCCCTTCCTACGAGCAGTACTTC. It encodes CASSWGGGPSYEQYF. V usage is TRBV11-2 and J usage is TRBJ2-7; a possible D gene is TRBD1 (6 bases). CDR3 length: 15 amino acids. V dropped 4 bases and J dropped 1 base, with 14 bases sitting between them. Germline lookup yields CDR1 SGHAT and CDR2 FQNNGV. Full variable domain (missing parts from reference TRBV11-2 and TRBJ2-7): EAGVAQSPRYKIIEKRQSVAFWCNPISGHATLYWYQQILGQGPKLLIQFQNNGVVDDSQLPKDRFSAERLKGVDSTLKIQPAKLEDSAVYLCASSWGGGPSYEQYFGPGTRLTVT.

V is TRBV5-1 and J is TRBJ1-6; TRBD1 matches 10 bases. Germline lookup yields CDR1 SGHRS and CDR2 YFSETQ. The V and J ends lost 0 bases and 9 bases, in that order; junction bases with no gene match: 6. This CDR3 spans 16 amino acids. The CDR3 DNA reads as TGCGCCAGCAGCTTGGTGGGGACAGGGGACGGTTCACCCCTCCACTTT. As protein: CASSLVGTGDGSPLHF.

The gene calls are TRBV6-2 or TRBV6-3 and TRBJ1-5, with a tentative D call TRBD1 (6 bases). V lost 2 bases, J lost 4 bases, and 15 bases lay in between. Germline CDR1 and CDR2: MNHEY and SVGEGT. The CDR3 loop spans 16 amino acids. CDR3 sequence reads: CASSYRYRVPNQPQHF. In DNA, the CDR3 is TGTGCCAGCAGTTACCGTTACAGGGTTCCTAATCAGCCCCAGCATTTT.

J is TRBJ2-1 and V is TRBV5-6; TRBD2 aligns across 8 bases. Trimming cost V 4 bases and J 4 bases; bases outside gene matches: 16. CDR1 is SGHDT and CDR2 is YYEEEE in the germline V gene. The CDR3 contains 18 residues. The DNA of the CDR3 is TGTGCCAGCAGCACTTTTATTGCCTCGGGGGGGCGATACAATGAGCAGTTCTTC. Encoded protein: CASSTFIASGGRYNEQFF.

The rearrangement joins TRBV7-9 to TRBJ2-7; 12 nucleotides agree with TRBD1. The V segment lost 3 bases and the J segment 0 bases; nucleotides outside the gene matches: 6. The germline CDR1 and CDR2 sequences are SEHNR and FQNEAQ (reference sequence). The CDR3 extends over 17 amino acids. CDR3 amino acids: CASSLGTGGAFSYEQYF. CDR3 nucleotide sequence: TGTGCCAGCAGCTTGGGGACAGGGGGCGCATTCTCCTACGAGCAGTACTTC.

The chain joins TRBV6-1 to TRBJ1-2; TRBD1 matches at 8 bases. Germline V lookup: CDR1 MNHNS, CDR2 SASEGT. V lost 3 bases and J lost 8; bases outside the gene matches: 5. This CDR3 comprises 13 residues. CDR3 residues: CASSETGAEGYTF. The CDR3, as DNA: TGTGCCAGCAGTGAGACAGGGGCTGAGGGCTACACCTTC.

The V gene is TRBV2, the J gene TRBJ1-6; 7 positions agree with TRBD1. The CDR3 has 15 amino acids. Trimming took 8 bases from V and 2 from J; bases not matched to a gene: 6. Germline-derived CDR1 and CDR2 are SNHLY and FYNNEI. This CDR3 is CASRTGHPYNSPLHF. The CDR3 region has the DNA TGTGCCAGCCGGACAGGCCACCCCTATAATTCACCCCTCCACTTT. Full variable domain (missing parts from reference TRBV2 and TRBJ1-6): EPEVTQTPSHQVTQMGQEVILRCVPISNHLYFYWYRQILGQKVEFLVSFYNNEISEKSEIFDDQFSVERPDGSNFTLKIRSTKLEDSAMYFCASRTGHPYNSPLHFGNGTRLTVT.

This clone has more than one count but fewer than ten. The rearrangement uses TRBV6-5 and TRBJ2-7; no reliable D call. Trimming removed 4 bases from V and 7 bases from J, with 11 bases in between. Germline values: CDR1 MNHEY, CDR2 SVGAGI. CDR3 length: 12 residues. The CDR3 spells CASSSHTQEQYF. The CDR3 DNA is TGTGCCAGCAGTTCCCATACCCAGGAGCAGTACTTC.